The source of this T cell receptor (beta chain) is a study of OX40 agonist ivuxolimab in advanced cancers. The wider study: The patients received agonistic anti-OX40 (CD134) antibody ivuxolimab. Ivuxolimab was administered intravenously to patients at 0.01 to 10 mg/kg every 2 weeks.

As to this clone: Its matching antigen is unknown.

This CDR3 comprises 16 residues. The method was immunoSEQ multiplex PCR; TCRdb's version includes in-frame clones alone and lacks a portion of them. Of 70,000 to 95,000 clones in the sample, roughly 85% were seen once. Study-wide points: The expanded peripheral T cells' antigen specificity was not determined. Relative to CD4+ cells, CD8+ T cells on average had more expanded clones.

Source: CD4+ or CD8+ T cells sorted from blood, taken in a trial of the OX40 agonist ivuxolimab. This sequence originates from an adult with an advanced solid tumor such as melanoma, head and neck, liver or kidney cancer. V gene TRBV21-1 combines with J gene TRBJ2-7; the table's D call TRBD2 went unverified against the DNA. TRBV21-1 constitutes a pseudogene. The CDR3 is CASSRIGTSGFYEQYF. CDR3 bases: TGTGCCAGCAGCAGAATAGGGACTAGCGGGTTCTACGAGCAGTACTTC.